The source of this T cell receptor beta chain is a study of identical twins listed by TCRdb under 2016. Regarding the complete study: To test whether fetal clonotypes persist, the study used deep sequencing on TCR alpha and beta repertoires from monozygotic twins, unrelated adults of various ages, and cord blood. Replicate twin experiments were performed at different times using different library preparation protocols to rule out contamination.

Libraries were prepared through 5' RACE. The sequencer listed for this sample is Illumina HiSeq 2000. A universal primer binding site was added through template switching, and the final cDNA carried a unique molecular identifier so that TCR cDNA molecules could be counted accurately. First-strand cDNA for TCR alpha and beta chains was synthesized from specific primers in the conserved constant-segment region. To control for contamination, each cDNA library was double barcoded with a SMART-Mk sample barcode plus Illumina barcodes. TruSeq adapter sequences and Illumina sample barcodes were added in two successive PCR steps. The TCR alpha and beta cDNA libraries were sequenced on the Illumina HiSeq platform using custom primers. Under the source paper's analysis protocol: MiGEC processed the raw reads to extract unique molecular identifiers, while MiXCR was used to determine the CDR3 positions. Recombination models were inferred per individual with the repgenHMM and IGoR tools using an EM algorithm. The analysis of shared clonotypes was done with the tcR package in R, with sharing normalized by the product of cloneset sizes. Out-of-frame nonproductive sequences were analyzed to study raw recombination free of thymic and clonal selection effects. In-frame beta chains were kept once TCRdb had trimmed the public reads at Q25 with fastp and called clones with MiXCR. Rows with one shared CDR3 protein collapse into an entry with the most common genes and DNA. For this entry, the V and J calls and clone size follow TCRdb and not the study's own pipeline. This sample has some 210,000 distinct CDR3 sequences in its table, and 15% to 20% of those were observed once. Around two fifths of the sample lies in the top ten.

All donors were healthy Caucasians. Three pairs of female monozygotic twins, all aged roughly 18 to 29 years, were included in the twin cohort. Positive isolation kits from Invitrogen were used to isolate CD4+ and CD8+ T cell populations. This clonotype came up a few times. Its antigen is unknown. The input lacks base qualities; no much larger clone sits a single base away. General findings and caveats noted by the study authors: Invariant T cells such as MAIT and iNKT could partly confound zero-insertion analyses, though diverse VJ usage argued against this for most clonotypes. Recombination models systematically underestimated out-of-frame TCR alpha sharing in monozygotic twins but agreed with sharing between unrelated individuals. Compared with coincidental sharing between unrelated individuals, an excess of low generation-probability sequences was observed among out-of-frame TCR alpha sequences shared between twins. Fewer insertions were carried by abundant cord blood beta clonotypes, a similar but weaker trend appeared in young adult naive repertoires, and no such trend appeared in memory repertoires. Because the same donors could not be followed over many years, the conclusions depended on cross-sectional statistical analysis. In beta out-of-frame sequences, excess twin sharing was weaker, because having fewer shared sequences lowered the signal-to-noise ratio.

This same sample was also part of a study on T cells expressing NK-cell markers. The second paper states: TCR beta-chain repertoires were profiled in sorted CD3+CD56+NKG2C+, CD3+CD56+NKG2C- and CD3+CD56-NKG2C+ T-cell subsets from eight donors. Of the eight sequenced donors, seven were found to be HCMV-seropositive and one was found to be HCMV-seronegative. In several experiments an anti-gammadeltaTCR antibody was added to restrict sorting to alphabetaTCR-expressing T cells. In a handful of donors, the dominant CD3+CD56+NKG2C+ clonotypes were among the top 10 CD8+ clonotypes and accounted for about 1.0-7.5% of CD8+ T cells. Those dominant clonotypes were again the most abundant among CD3+CD56-NKG2C+ cells in several donors, at about 25-65%. It remained unclear whether the expanded NKG2C-expressing T cell clones were specific for HCMV antigens. The eight sequenced donors were randomly selected healthy volunteers, three men and five women. HCMV-specific IgG was detected in serum with a commercial ELISA kit to determine HCMV serostatus. MIGEC handled demultiplexing of the reads and grouping by UMI, while MiTCR was used to assemble and quantify clonotypes. To exclude erroneous sequences, any TCR cDNA sequence not supported by at least two reads was discarded. The tcR package was used for downstream repertoire analysis, with clonotypes matched between fractions based on CDR3 nucleotide sequence plus V segment. VDJmatch was used to annotate antigen specificity against VDJdb, with one amino acid substitution in CDR3 permitted.

The receptor's source is a woman aged 18-29 years in good health. Sequenced material: CD8+ T cells sorted from blood.

The base sequence is TGCGCCAGCAGCCAAGATCTAGCGGGAGGGCCCGATACGCAGTATTTT. This translates into CASSQDLAGGPDTQYF. The chain couples TRBV4-3 to TRBJ2-3; 12 of the junction bases match TRBD2. Sequences LGHNA (CDR1) and YSLEER (CDR2) are obtained from the germline V gene. The CDR3 holds 16 amino acids from the cysteine to the phenylalanine. Only the CDR3 region is kept as DNA, spanning 48 bases read in frame from base 1. Trimming takes 0 bases off V and 6 bases off J; junction bases not matched to a gene: 4.